Sequencing of this T cell receptor beta chain was carried out in a study of cytomegalovirus exposure and HLA in healthy donors. At the level of the study: Later, an analysis reported that the approximately 120 validation repertoires had used the same platform as the approximately 600 first-cohort repertoires. Points from the study as a whole: The study listed under 200 cytomegalovirus-associated TCR beta chains. According to a subsequent analysis, TCR clusters identified in the first cohort showed a tendency to co-occur across the approximately 110 validation repertoires.

V lost 6 bases and J 8 bases, leaving 11 bases between the germline ends. This CDR3 is built from 12 residues. Germline CDR1 is SGHAT and CDR2 is FQNNGV. This table comes from immunoSEQ multiplex PCR, and its TCRdb copy is limited to in-frame clones, with some not included. In the table there are about 330,000 clones, 87% of which are singletons. To note about this clone: Antigen unknown.

The donors were members of the validation cohort, which comprised about 120 subjects and was separate from the first cohort of 600 to 800 subjects. Sequencing was performed on PBMCs. This sequence was found in a woman aged 25 to 39 in good health and CMV-seropositive. The chain has TRBV11-2 and TRBJ1-3, with D hard to call. The CDR3 loop is CASSPGLDTIYF. DNA for the CDR3: TGTGCCAGCAGTCCGGGGTTAGACACCATATATTTT.